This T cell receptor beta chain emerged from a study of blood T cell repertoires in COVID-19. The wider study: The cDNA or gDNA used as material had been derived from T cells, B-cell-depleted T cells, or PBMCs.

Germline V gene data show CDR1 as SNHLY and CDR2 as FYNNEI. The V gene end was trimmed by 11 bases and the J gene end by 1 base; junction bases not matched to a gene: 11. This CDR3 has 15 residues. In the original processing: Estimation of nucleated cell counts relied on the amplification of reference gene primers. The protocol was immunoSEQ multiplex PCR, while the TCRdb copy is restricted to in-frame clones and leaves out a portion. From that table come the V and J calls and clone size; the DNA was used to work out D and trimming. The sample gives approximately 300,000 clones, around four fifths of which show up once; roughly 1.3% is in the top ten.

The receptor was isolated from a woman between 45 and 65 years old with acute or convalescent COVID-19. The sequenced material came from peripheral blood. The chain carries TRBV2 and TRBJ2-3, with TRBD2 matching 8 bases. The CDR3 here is CARLGRGARTDTQYF. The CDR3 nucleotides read TGTGCCCGCCTTGGGCGGGGGGCCCGCACAGATACGCAGTATTTT.